These T cell receptor beta chains were read from a single sample in a study of blood T cells in healthy people across ages. One entry per CDR3 protein results from TCRdb running MiXCR on the 5' RACE reads. Of about 680,000 distinct CDR3 sequences listed, about half are singletons. Sequences were obtained from blood. The source of these receptors is a woman aged 55-70 years in good health. The conserved cysteine and the conserved F or W are not part of the CDR3 here. Size tells how often a clone was seen (once, few, many) or the class of an expanded clone, and some rows leave it out.

abundance,j_gene,v_gene,CDR3aa
.,TRBJ2-2,TRBV7-2,ASSLRRQGGTGELF
.,.,TRBV20-1,SASKGTSGMYEQY
.,TRBJ2-5,TRBV5-1,ASSLALTQETQY
.,TRBJ1-5,TRBV5-5,ASSLIPNNNQPQH
few,TRBJ1-1,TRBV7-3,ASGTGTGRKAF
.,TRBJ2-1,TRBV5-1,ASSLVAASSYNEQF
few,TRBJ2-1,TRBV7-2,ASTQSSGTYNEQF
many,TRBJ1-2,TRBV7-2,ASSSQTGNYGYT
few,TRBJ1-2,TRBV7-9,ASSHQRQGANYGYT
.,TRBJ2-5,TRBV9,ASSPSDREYQETQY
.,TRBJ2-1,TRBV9,ASSSGLPGHEQF
.,TRBJ2-3,TRBV7-9,ASSLGGQSDTQY
.,TRBJ1-1,TRBV20-1,SASDQPQQAF
.,TRBJ2-5,TRBV3-1,ASSQRSGAGGETQY
.,TRBJ1-2,TRBV18,ASSPRIEENYGYT
.,TRBJ2-1,TRBV20-1,SATRTSGTPNEQF
.,TRBJ2-5,TRBV9,ASSPTSGRTETQY
.,TRBJ1-2,TRBV20-1,SARVGDHYGYT
.,TRBJ1-5,TRBV6-2/TRBV6-3,ASRPTRGNGNQPQH
.,TRBJ2-5,TRBV7-8,ASSLAARGNQETQY
.,TRBJ1-2,TRBV7-9,ASNGGYYGYT
.,TRBJ1-2,TRBV3-1,ASSQPPGQEGHGYT
.,TRBJ2-3,TRBV6-5,ASSSPDGTDTQY